Shown below are 19 T cell receptor beta chains from a single sample sequenced in a study of shared clonotypes between healthy human individuals. Some clones are missing from TCRdb's copy, which holds only in-frame ones; the method was immunoSEQ multiplex PCR. The sample consists of 1,100,000 or so clones, about 84% of them appearing once. Input material: memory CD4+ T cells from PBMCs. The subset here: CD45RA-negative fraction. The receptors stem from a man aged 18-30 years in good health. Some clones in this sample may be carry-over from other donors' samples.

The genes are TRBV12-2 and TRBJ2-1; TRBD2, the table's D call, was not compared with the DNA. TRBV12-2 is a known pseudogene. The CDR3 has 15 amino acids. The CDR3 nucleotides are TGTGCAAGTCGCTTCGGTGAGGTGCCCCACAATGAGCAGTTCTTC. It encodes CASRFGEVPHNEQFF.

This clone came up a few times. V gene TRBV2 combines with J gene TRBJ2-4; tentative D call: TRBD1 (5 bases). The ends were cut back, 9 bases at V and 0 bases at J, with 18 bases in the middle. The CDR3 extends over 16 amino acids. Germline-derived CDR1 and CDR2 are SNHLY and FYNNEI. The CDR3 region is CASQLGQQLAKNIQYF. In DNA form, the CDR3 reads TGTGCCAGTCAGCTGGGGCAGCAGCTAGCCAAAAACATTCAGTACTTC.

This clone was picked up a small number of times. In the same sample, other DNA sequences code for this CDR3. Here the CDR3 DNA reads TGCAGTGCCCTCGGATCCGAGCAGTACTTC. This gives the protein CSALGSEQYF. The chain recombines TRBV20-1 with TRBJ2-7; D is ambiguous. Germline CDR1 DFQATT, CDR2 SNEGSKA (reference sequence). Trimming took 6 bases from V and 6 from J, leaving 9 bases between them. The CDR3 spans 10 residues.

The chain uses TRBV2 and TRBJ2-5, with D perhaps matching TRBD1 (5 bases). This CDR3 has 14 residues. Germline CDR1 reads SNHLY; CDR2 reads FYNNEI. V was clipped by 6 bases and J by 1 base, with 12 bases between them. CDR3 DNA sequence: TGTGCCAGCAGCCCAGGGCAGTCCCAAGAGACCCAGTACTTC. It specifies CASSPGQSQETQYF.

A word on this clone: Relative to the germline gene, one junction end is altered; a read error may explain this. V gene TRBV7-9 combines with J gene TRBJ2-5, with a weak D call TRBD2 (7 bases). Germline V gene lookup returns CDR1 SEHNR and CDR2 FQNEAQ (reference sequence). The CDR3 has 15 residues. The CDR3 nucleotides are TGTGCCAGCACCTTAGCGATGGGGGGGGCGGAGACCCAGTACTTC. This codes for CASTLAMGGAETQYF.

This clone was detected only a few times. The chain links TRBV27 to TRBJ2-4, with no clear D. The CDR3 has 11 residues. Deletions cut 5 bases from V and 9 bases from J, with 8 bases between. Per the germline V gene, CDR1 is MNHEY and CDR2 is SMNVEV (reference sequence). CDR3 bases: TGTGCCAGCAGTGCCTCAGGCATTCAGTACTTC. Protein: CASSASGIQYF.

The chain carries TRBV5-4 and TRBJ2-7; 8 nucleotides agree with TRBD2. This CDR3 comprises 16 residues. Trimming at V came to 0 bases and at J to 4 bases, leaving 9 bases not matched to a gene. Per the germline V gene, CDR1 is SGHNT and CDR2 is YYREEE (reference sequence). CDR3 protein: CASSLGPVAGTYEQYF. The DNA for the CDR3 is TGTGCCAGCAGCTTGGGTCCCGTAGCGGGAACGTACGAGCAGTACTTC.

The chain recombines TRBV5-4 with TRBJ2-1, with TRBD2 matching over 9 bases. This CDR3 has 16 residues. Trimming removed 4 bases from V and 8 bases from J; junction bases left unmatched: 13. Per the germline V gene, CDR1 is SGHNT and CDR2 is YYREEE (reference sequence). CDR3 nucleotide sequence: TGTGCCAGCAGCGATGGACGGTTTAGCGGGAGTCATGAGCAGTTCTTC. Translating gives CASSDGRFSGSHEQFF.

A few counts support this clone. The chain has TRBV27 and TRBJ1-5; D is uncertain. Per the germline V gene, CDR1 is MNHEY and CDR2 is SMNVEV (reference sequence). This CDR3 is built from 15 residues. Trimming pared 8 bases from V and 0 bases from J, leaving 14 bases between. The CDR3: CASGLQSNSNQPQHF. The DNA for the CDR3 is TGTGCCAGCGGACTCCAGAGTAATAGCAATCAGCCCCAGCATTTT.

Note on this clone: Other nucleotide sequences in the sample specify the same CDR3. The chain uses TRBV7-2 and TRBJ2-3; D gene uncertain. Germline CDR1 and CDR2: SGHTA and FQGNSA. Trimming removed 4 bases at V and 0 bases at J, with 2 bases between. The CDR3 is 12 amino acids. CDR3 DNA sequence: TGTGCCAGCAGCTCGAGCACAGATACGCAGTATTTT. Translating it yields CASSSSTDTQYF.

The CDR3 sequence: CASSLAAGDGYTF. The CDR3 DNA reads as TGTGCCAGCAGCTTGGCGGCAGGGGACGGCTACACCTTC. J is TRBJ1-2 and V is TRBV5-8; D possibly corresponds to TRBD1 (6 bases). The CDR3 extends over 13 amino acids. The ends were cut back, 0 bases at V and 8 bases at J, with 11 bases in the middle. CDR1 SGHTS and CDR2 YDEGEE come from the germline V gene.

The gene calls are TRBV9 and TRBJ2-2, with no clear D. Between the trimmed V and J ends, which lost 4 bases and 1 base, there was a span of 11 bases. The CDR3 consists of 15 residues. Germline CDR1 SGDLS, CDR2 YYNGEE. CDR3 in DNA: TGTGCCAGCAGCCGTATGGACGGGAACACCGGGGAGCTGTTTTTT. Translating it yields CASSRMDGNTGELFF. The whole variable domain, remainder taken from reference TRBV9 and TRBJ2-2, is DSGVTQTPKHLITATGQRVTLRCSPRSGDLSVYWYQQSLDQGLQFLIQYYNGEERAKGNILERFSAQQFPDLHSELNLSSLELGDSALYFCASSRMDGNTGELFFGEGSRLTVL.

The chain combines TRBV27 with TRBJ1-3; D gene unclear. The CDR3 consists of 16 residues. Germline V gives CDR1 MNHEY, CDR2 SMNVEV (reference sequence). Between the trimmed V and J ends, which lost 3 bases and 0 bases, there was a span of 12 bases. For the CDR3, the DNA is TGTGCCAGCAGTTTTCGGGCAGTAGGCTCTGGAAACACCATATATTTT. This translates into CASSFRAVGSGNTIYF.

V is TRBV13 and J is TRBJ1-4; D might be TRBD1 (5 bases). This CDR3 comprises 15 residues. Per germline, CDR1 PRHDT and CDR2 FYEKMQ (reference sequence). V was pared by 4 bases and J by 7 bases, with 16 bases between. DNA of the CDR3: TGTGCCAGCAGCTCCGGGACGGGGAAGGGTGAAAAACTGTTTTTT. It yields the protein CASSSGTGKGEKLFF. The full variable domain, rest sourced from reference TRBV13 and TRBJ1-4, is AAGVIQSPRHLIKEKRETATLKCYPIPRHDTVYWYQQGPGQDPQFLISFYEKMQSDKGSIPDRFSAQQFSDYHSELNMSSLELGDSALYFCASSSGTGKGEKLFFGSGTQLSVL.

This rearrangement joins TRBV4-3 to TRBJ1-1; the D gene is possibly TRBD1 (5 bases). The CDR3 totals 18 residues. CDR1 and CDR2 from the germline V gene are LGHNA and YSLEER. Trimming shortened V by 0 bases and J by 1 base, and 18 bases separated the two germline ends. CDR3: CASSQDGGGGRANTEAFF. The DNA of the CDR3 is TGCGCCAGCAGCCAAGACGGGGGAGGCGGCAGGGCGAACACTGAAGCTTTCTTT.

The chain has TRBV11-3 and TRBJ2-7, with no clear D. Per germline, CDR1 SGHNT and CDR2 YENEEA. This CDR3 is built from 12 residues. V lost 5 bases and J 0 bases, leaving 5 bases between the germline ends. In DNA form, the CDR3 reads TGTGCCAGCAGCGGCGGCTCCTACGAGCAGTACTTC. This sequence encodes CASSGGSYEQYF.

The chain links TRBV6-1 to TRBJ1-1; D remains unclear. The germline V and J ends were trimmed by 7 bases and 11 bases, with 14 bases remaining between them. This CDR3 is 11 amino acids long. The germline V gene encodes CDR1 MNHNS and CDR2 SASEGT. The CDR3 sequence: CASTMEEGAFF. The CDR3 DNA reads TGTGCCAGCACAATGGAAGAAGGCGCTTTCTTT.

The chain joins TRBV28 to TRBJ1-1; D is possibly TRBD1 (5 bases). V was pared by 2 bases and J by 6 bases, with 22 bases between. The CDR3 is 17 amino acids. Germline CDR1 and CDR2: MDHEN and SYDVKM. The DNA of the CDR3 is TGTGCCAGCAGTTTAAGATCCCTGACAGCTTGGATAGCTGAAGCTTTCTTT. This translates into CASSLRSLTAWIAEAFF.

The V and J genes are TRBV6-5 and TRBJ1-2, with a tentative D call TRBD1 (5 bases). Trimming removed 5 bases at V and 6 bases at J, with 19 bases between. The length of the CDR3 is 15 residues. CDR1 MNHEY and CDR2 SVGAGI come from the germline V gene. As DNA, the CDR3 is TGTGCCAGCAGTCGTCGGGGGTCGGGGCGTGATGGCTACACCTTC. Residues: CASSRRGSGRDGYTF.